These T cell receptor beta chains were read from a single sample in a study of brain T cells in children with intractable seizures. Only in-frame clones appear in the TCRdb table, and some are missing; sequencing was by immunoSEQ multiplex PCR. Seen here are 340,000 or so clones, over 90% observed once, and the top ten hold 5% to 7%. Material: peripheral blood, obtained 4 to 6 months after surgery. These receptor sequences come from a boy in the first two years of life with tuberous sclerosis and intractable seizures. Each CDR3 is given with its conserved first and last residue. The D gene is left open where the match is weak.

CDR3aa,CDR3nt,j_gene,d_gene,v_gene
CASSVPGQGRNYGYTF,TGTGCCAGCAGTGTACCGGGGCAGGGGCGTAACTATGGCTACACCTTC,TRBJ1-2,NA,TRBV28
CASSFQSYRETQYF,TGTGCCAGCAGCTTTCAATCATACAGGGAGACCCAGTACTTC,TRBJ2-5,NA,TRBV7-9
CASSPSGDGYTF,TGTGCCAGCTCACCGTCAGGTGATGGCTACACCTTC,TRBJ1-2,NA,TRBV18
CASSIGLAGNNEQFF,TGTGCCAGTAGTATTGGACTAGCGGGGAACAATGAGCAGTTCTTC,TRBJ2-1,TRBD2,TRBV19
CASSQSRGLGNQPQHF,TGTGCCAGCAGCCAATCTCGGGGGCTCGGCAATCAGCCCCAGCATTTT,TRBJ1-5,NA,TRBV16
CASTEDGFGANVLTF,TGTGCCAGCACCGAGGACGGGTTTGGGGCCAACGTCCTGACTTTC,TRBJ2-6,NA,TRBV2
CASSLGVGLSNQPQHF,TGTGCCAGCAGCTTGGGAGTGGGGTTGAGCAATCAGCCCCAGCATTTT,TRBJ1-5,NA,TRBV5-6
CASSLQENTEAFF,TGCGCCAGCAGCTTACAAGAGAACACTGAAGCTTTCTTT,TRBJ1-1,NA,TRBV5-1
CASSLSEQGGDTIYF,TGTGCCAGCAGCCTAAGTGAACAGGGTGGGGACACCATATATTTT,TRBJ1-3,NA,TRBV7-8
CASSSAGGSEQYF,TGTGCCAGCTCATCTGCTGGGGGGAGCGAGCAGTACTTC,TRBJ2-7,NA,TRBV18
CAWSVGAAGSQYF,TGTGCCTGGAGTGTTGGGGCCGCAGGTTCCCAGTACTTC,TRBJ2-5,NA,TRBV30
CASEEGGGNTIYF,TGCGCCAGCGAGGAGGGCGGCGGAAACACCATATATTTT,TRBJ1-3,NA,TRBV5-1
CASTLSDSYNEQFF,TGTGCCAGCACTTTAAGCGACTCCTACAATGAGCAGTTCTTC,TRBJ2-1,NA,TRBV6-5
CASSRDRYNEQFF,TGTGCTAGCAGCCGAGACAGGTACAATGAGCAGTTCTTC,TRBJ2-1,NA,TRBV7-7
CASSIPRYNEQFF,TGTGCCAGTAGTATACCCCGTTACAATGAGCAGTTCTTC,TRBJ2-1,NA,TRBV19
CASSSVPAEEKLFF,TGTGCCAGCAGCTCGGTTCCCGCAGAAGAAAAACTGTTTTTT,TRBJ1-4,NA,TRBV7-9
CASSRGDEKLFF,TGTGCCAGCTCAAGAGGGGATGAAAAACTGTTTTTT,TRBJ1-4,NA,TRBV18
CASSFGAEPNTEAFF,TGTGCCAGCAGCTTCGGTGCAGAGCCGAACACTGAAGCTTTCTTT,TRBJ1-1,NA,TRBV5-4
CATRPTKGTSGYTF,TGTGCCACCAGACCAACGAAGGGGACCTCTGGCTACACCTTC,TRBJ1-2,NA,TRBV27
CASSQTGTPFSHEQYF,TGTGCCAGCAGCCAAACCGGGACCCCATTTTCACACGAGCAGTACTTC,TRBJ2-7,NA,TRBV4-2
CASSLNEKLFF,TGTGCCAGCAGCTTGAATGAAAAACTGTTTTTT,TRBJ1-4,NA,TRBV7-9
CASVRTPSTDTQYF,TGCGCCAGCGTCAGGACGCCTAGCACAGATACGCAGTATTTT,TRBJ2-3,NA,TRBV4-1